A selection of T cell receptor beta chains follows, all from one sample in a study of CD49a tissue-resident CD8 T cells in human skin. Profiled with immunoSEQ multiplex PCR; TCRdb holds only in-frame clones, not every one. The data show 850 to 1,300 clones, over 60% seen once. The sample taken for sequencing was CD103- CD8+ T cells sorted from skin dermis. The receptors shown here come from a human donor in good health. The donor label of this sample is uncertain. CDR3s leave out the opening cysteine and the closing phenylalanine or tryptophan. D genes are given only for firm matches. Only some rows state a clone size, as once, few, many or a class for expanded clones.

>.|TRBD2|TRBJ2-1|TRBV5-1
ASSFRPFLAGDNEQF
>.|TRBD2|TRBJ2-7|TRBV5-1
ASSLLRTSGYEQY
>.|.|TRBJ2-1|TRBV19
ASSGGSRDFYNEQF
>.|TRBD2|TRBJ2-1|TRBV19
ASPSGLGPNEQF
>.|TRBD2|TRBJ2-3|TRBV12-5
ASGGGLAGTDTQY
>.|.|TRBJ1-1|TRBV7-9
ASSLSWQGNTEAF
>.|TRBD2|TRBJ2-2|TRBV4-1
ASSQGQLAGGRIGELF
>large|.|TRBJ2-5|TRBV15
ATSREMDRETQY
>.|TRBD1|TRBJ2-1|TRBV7-9
ASSRDRGHLKQF
>.|TRBD1|TRBJ1-5|TRBV10-3
AISESRTGASDQPQH
>few|TRBD2|TRBJ2-7|TRBV6-1
AIRLAGEYEQY
>few|.|TRBJ2-1|TRBV7-7
ASSLAQQDVSYNEQF
>few|.|TRBJ2-7|TRBV7-9
ASSSPGAGAYEQY
>few|TRBD1|TRBJ1-4|TRBV6-1
ASSRQGFTNEKLF
>.|.|TRBJ2-1|TRBV7-9
ASRPSGEGFRNEQF
>.|TRBD2|TRBJ2-1|TRBV4-2
ASSQDIRLAGRSYNEQF
>.|.|TRBJ2-3|TRBV10-2
ASREPWGEPDTQY
>large|.|TRBJ1-2|TRBV13
ASSSGGPDGYT
>once|.|TRBJ1-4|TRBV6-5
ASRSLGNEKLF
>once|TRBD2|TRBJ2-3|TRBV7-2
ASTQLPASGIDTQY
>.|TRBD2|TRBJ2-1|TRBV5-1
ASSLTSGVNEQF
>.|.|TRBJ2-7|TRBV27
ASSLSALVWGLPYEQY
>.|.|TRBJ2-1|TRBV2
ASSESDRGLPSVYEQF
>.|TRBD2|TRBJ2-2|TRBV5-8
ASSQAWDYSTGELF
>.|TRBD2|TRBJ2-1|TRBV14
ASSQESPLSSGRTNEQF
>.|TRBD2|TRBJ2-1|TRBV7-9
ASRAPGLAGTYNEQF
>.|.|TRBJ2-1|TRBV9
ASSVGVAVYNEQF